This record concerns one T cell receptor beta chain sequence. Its specificity is not known. PCR amplification relied on 60 Vbeta primers (plus 13 Jbeta primers). The method was immunoSEQ multiplex PCR; TCRdb's version includes in-frame clones alone and lacks a portion of them. Found here are 140,000 or so clones, roughly 80% of them singletons; the top ten hold more than 3%. These data come from a study of cytomegalovirus exposure and HLA in healthy donors. This CDR3 comprises 15 residues. The V gene's germline CDR1 is SGHTA and CDR2 FQGTGA. V shed 0 bases and J 3 bases; nucleotides not matched to a gene: 1. Points from the study as a whole: It was confirmed in vitro that a few of the CMV-associated chains were specific for CMV antigens. Accounts indicate the classifier identified cytomegalovirus status with strong specificity and sensitivity.

This chain links TRBV7-3 with TRBJ2-7, with 11 bases lining up with TRBD1. Sequencing used PBMCs. This clonotype was sampled from a male donor in good health and CMV-seronegative. The CDR3 spells CASSLTGTGGYEQYF. The CDR3, as DNA: TGTGCCAGCAGCTTAACTGGGACAGGGGGCTACGAGCAGTACTTC.